Each of the 22 T cell receptor beta chains below was sequenced from the same sample in a study of cytomegalovirus exposure and HLA in healthy donors. PCR involved 60 Vbeta and 13 Jbeta primers. Here immunoSEQ multiplex PCR was the method, and the copy in TCRdb shows in-frame clones only, minus some. The table shows about 140,000 clones, with about three quarters occurring only once. The source material was PBMCs. These receptors all come from a male donor in good health and CMV-seropositive.

The chain couples TRBV19 to TRBJ2-7, with D possibly being TRBD1 (6 bases). CDR3 length: 13 amino acids. The germline V and J ends were trimmed by 6 bases and 2 bases, with 11 bases remaining between them. CDR1 LNHDA and CDR2 SQIVND come from the germline V gene (reference sequence). CDR3 sequence: CASRQGGTYEQYF. CDR3 coding DNA: TGTGCCAGTAGACAGGGTGGGACCTACGAGCAGTACTTC.

V usage is TRBV19 and J usage is TRBJ2-2; 8 bases match TRBD2. Looked up from germline, CDR1 is LNHDA and CDR2 is SQIVND (reference sequence). This CDR3 is built from 16 residues. The V segment lost 4 bases and the J segment 4 bases; nucleotides outside the gene matches: 8. The CDR3 DNA sequence: TGTGCCAGTAGTAGGGAGACTAGCGTCTTCACCGGGGAGCTGTTTTTT. Its translation is CASSRETSVFTGELFF.

This chain uses TRBV7-9 with TRBJ1-2; TRBD1 matches 9 bases. CDR1 is SEHNR and CDR2 is FQNEAQ in the germline V gene (reference sequence). Trimming cost V 5 bases and J 4 bases; bases outside gene matches: 5. CDR3 length: 14 amino acids. This CDR3 is CASSRPGQGYGYTF. The CDR3 DNA is TGTGCCAGCAGCCGACCGGGACAGGGCTATGGCTACACCTTC.

V and J are TRBV19 and TRBJ1-5; D may be TRBD1 (5 bases). The CDR3 runs to 13 residues. V was pared by 2 bases and J by 6 bases, with 8 bases between. From germline, CDR1 is LNHDA and CDR2 SQIVND (reference sequence). Here the CDR3 DNA reads TGTGCCAGTAGTATAACCCAGGGTCAGCCCCAGCATTTT. It codes for CASSITQGQPQHF.

CDR3 sequence reads: CASSPGEQQFF. The CDR3 DNA sequence: TGTGCCAGCAGCCCAGGGGAACAGCAGTTCTTC. V and J are TRBV25-1 and TRBJ2-1; TRBD1 is a possible D gene (6 bases). V lost 6 bases to trimming and J lost 11 bases, with 11 bases between them. The CDR3 is 11 amino acids. CDR1 MGHDK and CDR2 SYGVNS come from the germline V gene.

The chain carries TRBV7-3 and TRBJ2-3, with TRBD2 identical over 10 bases. Germline CDR1 reads SGHTA; CDR2 reads FQGTGA. V was clipped by 4 bases and J by 0 bases; unmatched bases: 1. The CDR3 runs to 15 residues. This chain's CDR3 is CASSSAGGSTDTQYF. In DNA, the CDR3 is TGTGCCAGCAGCTCAGCGGGAGGGAGCACAGATACGCAGTATTTT.

The V gene is TRBV28, the J gene TRBJ2-7; the match to TRBD1 covers 9 bases. CDR3 length equals 14 residues. Germline V gives CDR1 MDHEN, CDR2 SYDVKM. J lost 2 bases, V lost 5 bases, and 4 bases had no gene match. As DNA, the CDR3 is TGTGCCAGCAGTCGGACAGGGGCTACCTACGAGCAGTACTTC. It is translated as CASSRTGATYEQYF.

This chain joins TRBV6-6 and TRBJ1-6; D is unclear. The germline V gene encodes CDR1 MNHNY and CDR2 SVGAGI (reference sequence). The V and J ends lost 6 bases and 5 bases respectively, with 14 bases between them. This CDR3 has 15 amino acids. The CDR3 sequence: CASRPPGGNNSPLHF. The CDR3 DNA reads TGTGCCAGCAGACCGCCGGGAGGAAATAATTCACCCCTCCACTTT.

The rearrangement links TRBV5-4 to TRBJ1-2; TRBD1 is a possible D gene (6 bases). Germline lookup yields CDR1 SGHNT and CDR2 YYREEE (reference sequence). The CDR3 totals 13 residues. V lost 5 bases and J 4 bases, leaving 12 bases between the germline ends. In DNA, the CDR3 is TGTGCCAGCAGAACGCAGGGGTCCTATGGCTACACCTTC. The encoded protein is CASRTQGSYGYTF.

This chain joins TRBV9 and TRBJ1-4; 8 bases map to TRBD1. This CDR3 region has 15 residues. Germline CDR1 and CDR2: SGDLS and YYNGEE. The J segment lost 5 bases and the V segment lost 0 bases, leaving 3 bases of the junction unmatched. CDR3 sequence reads: CASSVDRGENEKLFF. CDR3 in DNA: TGTGCCAGCAGCGTAGACAGGGGGGAGAATGAAAAACTGTTTTTT. Supplemented by reference TRBV9 and TRBJ1-4, the full variable domain reads DSGVTQTPKHLITATGQRVTLRCSPRSGDLSVYWYQQSLDQGLQFLIQYYNGEERAKGNILERFSAQQFPDLHSELNLSSLELGDSALYFCASSVDRGENEKLFFGSGTQLSVL.

The J gene is TRBJ2-3, the V gene TRBV29-1, with TRBD2 as a possible D gene (5 bases). The ends were cut back, 7 bases at V and 5 bases at J, with 16 bases in the middle. Germline CDR1 SQVTM, CDR2 ANQGSEA. The CDR3 is 13 residues long. The CDR3 nucleotides read TGCAGCGGGCTGGGAGTGAGTCTAGATACGCAGTATTTT. Residues: CSGLGVSLDTQYF.

This clone was seen a handful of times. The rearrangement uses TRBV5-1 and TRBJ2-5; D unresolved. Germline V gene lookup returns CDR1 SGHRS and CDR2 YFSETQ. The CDR3 sequence is 15 residues long. V was trimmed by 6 bases and J by 1 base, leaving 16 bases between them. The chain's CDR3 is CASILIPGSQETQYF. The CDR3 DNA is TGCGCCAGCATACTAATTCCCGGCAGCCAAGAGACCCAGTACTTC.

The chain joins TRBV9 to TRBJ2-1, with TRBD1 matching over 9 bases. Germline-derived CDR1 and CDR2 are SGDLS and YYNGEE. Losses at the gene ends were 2 bases for V and 5 bases for J; bases not matched to a gene: 8. CDR3 length: 16 residues. CDR3 residues: CASSVLGTGRHNEQFF. DNA of the CDR3: TGTGCCAGCAGCGTCTTAGGGACAGGGCGGCACAATGAGCAGTTCTTC. The whole variable domain, remainder taken from reference TRBV9 and TRBJ2-1, is DSGVTQTPKHLITATGQRVTLRCSPRSGDLSVYWYQQSLDQGLQFLIQYYNGEERAKGNILERFSAQQFPDLHSELNLSSLELGDSALYFCASSVLGTGRHNEQFFGPGTRLTVL.

The chain employs TRBV6-1 and TRBJ2-5, with TRBD2 matching over 11 bases. Per the germline V gene, CDR1 is MNHNS and CDR2 is SASEGT. CDR3 length: 17 residues. The junction had 9 bases not matched to a gene; V was cut back by 2 bases and J by 4 bases. The CDR3 spells CASSELALAGAGETQYF. The DNA for the CDR3 is TGTGCCAGCAGTGAATTGGCACTAGCGGGAGCTGGAGAGACCCAGTACTTC.

As concerns this clone: The junction does not match germline at one end; this may be a read error. The chain uses TRBV7-7 and TRBJ2-7; 12 bases align to TRBD1. CDR3 size: 14 residues. Germline V CDR1 and CDR2: SSHAT, FNYEAQ (reference sequence). The CDR3 bases are TGTGCTAGCAGCTTGGGACAGGGGGCCGGGGAGCAGTACTTC. This sequence encodes CASSLGQGAGEQYF.

The rearrangement links TRBV5-1 to TRBJ2-5, with 9 bases identical to TRBD1. The V and J ends lost 2 bases and 5 bases, in that order; junction bases with no gene match: 7. This CDR3 has 15 amino acids. CDR1 is SGHRS and CDR2 is YFSETQ in the germline V gene. The CDR3 nucleotides read TGCGCCAGCAGCTTCACCGGGACAGGGCGGGAGACCCAGTACTTC. This sequence encodes CASSFTGTGRETQYF.

The chain joins TRBV29-1 to TRBJ1-1; D might be TRBD1 (6 bases). This CDR3 has 18 amino acids. The germline V gene has CDR1 SQVTM and CDR2 ANQGSEA. V was shortened by 7 bases and J by 0 bases, with 27 bases between the two germline ends. CDR3 loop: CSALRSPRGGQMNTEAFF. CDR3 coding DNA: TGCAGCGCCCTCCGAAGCCCGAGGGGGGGCCAAATGAACACTGAAGCTTTCTTT. Looking up the rest from reference TRBV29-1 and TRBJ1-1 gives the full variable domain: SAVISQKPSRDICQRGTSLTIQCQVDSQVTMMFWYRQQPGQSLTLIATANQGSEATYESGFVIDKFPISRPNLTFSTLTVSNMSPEDSSIYLCSALRSPRGGQMNTEAFFGQGTRLTVV.

V gene TRBV5-4 combines with J gene TRBJ2-3; maybe TRBD1 (6 bases). V dropped 0 bases and J dropped 0 bases, with 11 bases sitting between them. The CDR3 sequence is 16 residues long. Germline CDR1 and CDR2: SGHNT and YYREEE (reference sequence). The CDR3 bases are TGTGCCAGCAGCTTGGAGGCAGGGGTTAGCACAGATACGCAGTATTTT. Translating gives CASSLEAGVSTDTQYF.

This clone has just one count. The chain carries TRBV9 and TRBJ2-7; TRBD1 is a possible D gene (6 bases). The CDR3 is 13 amino acids. Germline assignment: CDR1 SGDLS and CDR2 YYNGEE. The V and J ends lost 3 bases and 5 bases respectively, with 12 bases between them. CDR3 region: CASSDGQNDEQYF. CDR3 coding DNA: TGTGCCAGCAGCGACGGACAGAATGACGAGCAGTACTTC. Together with reference TRBV9 and TRBJ2-7, the CDR3 gives the full variable domain: DSGVTQTPKHLITATGQRVTLRCSPRSGDLSVYWYQQSLDQGLQFLIQYYNGEERAKGNILERFSAQQFPDLHSELNLSSLELGDSALYFCASSDGQNDEQYFGPGTRLTVT.

The V gene is TRBV5-1, the J gene TRBJ1-1; 9 nucleotides match TRBD1. Trimming removed 3 bases from V and 3 bases from J; junction bases left unmatched: 3. The CDR3 spans 14 residues. Germline V gives CDR1 SGHRS, CDR2 YFSETQ. CDR3 nucleotides: TGCGCCAGCAGCTCCCGGACAGGGGACACTGAAGCTTTCTTT. Protein: CASSSRTGDTEAFF.

The chain combines TRBV27 with TRBJ2-7, with TRBD1 as a possible D gene (5 bases). The length of the CDR3 is 11 residues. The germline V gene encodes CDR1 MNHEY and CDR2 SMNVEV (reference sequence). Trimming removed 5 bases from V and 5 bases from J, with 7 bases in between. CDR3 in amino acids: CASSQGNEQYF. The CDR3 coding sequence is TGTGCCAGCAGTCAGGGCAACGAGCAGTACTTC.

This clone was seen a few times. The chain has TRBV15 and TRBJ1-2; 10 nucleotides agree with TRBD1. The CDR3 covers 17 residues. V dropped 0 bases and J dropped 8; count of bases not matched to a gene: 12. Germline values: CDR1 LNHNV, CDR2 YYDKDF (reference sequence). For the CDR3, the DNA is TGTGCCACCAGCAGAGATCGTGTGGGGACAGGGGCTGAGGGCTACACCTTC. It encodes CATSRDRVGTGAEGYTF.